The 19 T cell receptor beta chains below come from one sample, sequenced in a study of OX40 agonist ivuxolimab in advanced cancers. The method was immunoSEQ multiplex PCR; TCRdb's version includes in-frame clones alone and lacks a portion of them. The data contain some 71,000 clones, roughly nine tenths of them singletons. The source material was CD4+ or CD8+ T cells sorted from blood, sampled in a trial of the OX40 agonist ivuxolimab. The receptors come from an adult with an advanced solid tumor such as melanoma, head and neck, liver or kidney cancer.

The rearrangement links TRBV28 to TRBJ1-3; D unclear. Germline values: CDR1 MDHEN, CDR2 SYDVKM. Deletions cut 5 bases from V and 0 bases from J, with 14 bases between. This CDR3 spans 16 amino acids. The CDR3 DNA follows: TGTGCCAGCAGTGCCGACACAACCCTCTCTGGAAACACCATATATTTT. It translates to CASSADTTLSGNTIYF.

The chain has TRBV9 and TRBJ2-1; TRBD2 matches at 10 bases. CDR1 is SGDLS, CDR2 YYNGEE, per germline. V was pared by 0 bases and J by 3 bases, with 3 bases of the junction left unmatched. The CDR3 spans 16 residues. Here the CDR3 DNA reads TGTGCCAGCAGCGTAGTAGCTAGCGGGAGCTACAATGAGCAGTTCTTC. It translates to CASSVVASGSYNEQFF.

In this sample, this clone turned up a few times. The chain uses TRBV4-2 and TRBJ1-4, with D unclear. The CDR3 sequence is 13 residues long. The V and J ends lost 8 bases and 5 bases respectively, with 12 bases between them. CDR1 is LGHNA and CDR2 is YNFKEQ in the germline V gene. The chain's CDR3 is CASSDGINEKLFF. As DNA, the CDR3 is TGTGCCAGCTCAGACGGAATAAATGAAAAACTGTTTTTT.

V is TRBV27 and J is TRBJ2-7; D is unresolved. Trimming cost V 3 bases and J 1 base, with 10 bases left between them. Germline V lookup: CDR1 MNHEY, CDR2 SMNVEV (reference sequence). The length of the CDR3 is 14 residues. In DNA form, the CDR3 reads TGTGCCAGCAGTTTCCAGGCTGGGTCCTACGAGCAGTACTTC. It is translated as CASSFQAGSYEQYF.

The V call is TRBV10-1, the J call TRBJ2-1; 7 bases match TRBD2. The germline V gene encodes CDR1 WNHNN and CDR2 SYGVQD (reference sequence). This CDR3 spans 14 amino acids. Losses at the gene ends were 6 bases for V and 4 bases for J; bases not matched to a gene: 6. CDR3 loop: CASSPSGSYNEQFF. CDR3 DNA sequence: TGCGCCAGCAGCCCTAGCGGTTCTTACAATGAGCAGTTCTTC.

This chain joins TRBV6-5 and TRBJ1-6; no clear D gene. CDR3 length: 14 amino acids. CDR1 is MNHEY and CDR2 is SVGAGI in the germline V gene. V was clipped by 4 bases and J by 10 bases, with 14 bases between them. The CDR3 DNA reads TGTGCCAGCAGTTCTGACGGGGAGCACTCACCCCTCCACTTT. Residues: CASSSDGEHSPLHF.

This chain links TRBV27 with TRBJ1-2; perhaps TRBD1 as D (5 bases). Germline V CDR1 and CDR2: MNHEY, SMNVEV (reference sequence). V gave up 3 bases and J gave up 5 bases, with 16 bases separating them. This CDR3 region has 15 residues. The CDR3 DNA follows: TGTGCCAGCAGTTTGTCGGCTCTTGGGGGTTATGGCTACACCTTC. It specifies CASSLSALGGYGYTF.

V is TRBV7-9 and J is TRBJ1-2; D gene ambiguous. The CDR3 has 13 residues. V lost 1 base and J lost 3, with 6 bases in between. The V gene's germline CDR1 is SEHNR and CDR2 FQNEAQ (reference sequence). This CDR3 is CASSLGQDYGYTF. The CDR3 DNA sequence: TGTGCCAGCAGCTTAGGGCAAGACTATGGCTACACCTTC.

The rearrangement uses TRBV4-3 and TRBJ1-6; D unclear. V was trimmed by 0 bases and J by 7 bases, leaving 10 bases between them. CDR1 is LGHNA, CDR2 YSLEER, per germline. The CDR3 contains 15 residues. CDR3 DNA: TGCGCCAGCAGCCAAGAGTCCAGGTCGAATTCACCCCTCCACTTT. Translating gives CASSQESRSNSPLHF.

The V call is TRBV6-6, the J call TRBJ1-2, with D unresolved. Germline V gene data show CDR1 as MNHNY and CDR2 as SVGAGI (reference sequence). This CDR3 has 14 residues. V lost 2 bases, J lost 2 bases, and 9 bases lay in between. The CDR3 nucleotides read TGTGCCAGCAGTTACGCTCCAATGAACTATGGCTACACCTTC. Amino acids: CASSYAPMNYGYTF.

This chain connects TRBV7-9 to TRBJ2-7; 9 bases align to TRBD1. V trimming: 5 bases; J trimming: 2 bases; junction bases outside the gene matches: 10. Germline V gene data show CDR1 as SEHNR and CDR2 as FQNEAQ (reference sequence). The CDR3 loop spans 16 amino acids. For the CDR3, the DNA is TGTGCCAGCAGCCCTATGCCTGACAGGGGGGCCTACGAGCAGTACTTC. Protein: CASSPMPDRGAYEQYF. The full variable domain, in which reference TRBV7-9 and TRBJ2-7 provide the parts outside the CDR3, is DTGVSQNPRHKITKRGQNVTFRCDPISEHNRLYWYRQTLGQGPEFLTYFQNEAQLEKSRLLSDRFSAERPKGSFSTLEIQRTEQGDSAMYLCASSPMPDRGAYEQYFGPGTRLTVT.

This sequence joins TRBV2 and TRBJ1-5; D remains unclear. Germline CDR1 reads SNHLY; CDR2 reads FYNNEI. The V end was cut by 3 bases, the J end by 0 bases, with 12 bases between. The CDR3 contains 16 residues. CDR3 bases: TGTGCCAGCAGTGAGGGAATTGCAGATAGCAATCAGCCCCAGCATTTT. It codes for CASSEGIADSNQPQHF.

The gene calls are TRBV6-1 and TRBJ1-5; perhaps TRBD1 as D (6 bases). CDR1 and CDR2 (germline): MNHNS, SASEGT. The CDR3 spans 17 residues. Trimming cost V 1 base and J 0 bases, with 13 bases left between them. The CDR3 DNA reads as TGTGCCAGCAGTGAAGGGGCAGGGGCATATAGCAATCAGCCCCAGCATTTT. Its protein is CASSEGAGAYSNQPQHF.

V is TRBV5-4 and J is TRBJ2-1; TRBD2 aligns across 9 bases. The CDR3 is 16 amino acids. The germline CDR1 and CDR2 sequences are SGHNT and YYREEE (reference sequence). V lost 4 bases to trimming and J lost 2 bases; unmatched junction nucleotides: 7. The DNA of the CDR3 is TGTGCCAGCAGCCCGGACCTAGCGGGAACCTACAATGAGCAGTTCTTC. Encoded protein: CASSPDLAGTYNEQFF.

This chain joins TRBV19 and TRBJ2-1; tentatively, D is TRBD1 or TRBD2 (5 bases each). The CDR3 is 15 amino acids. V lost 2 bases to trimming and J lost 7 bases, with 15 bases between them. Looked up from germline, CDR1 is LNHDA and CDR2 is SQIVND (reference sequence). The CDR3 region has the DNA TGTGCCAGTAGTATATCTCCGGGACCTAGGAATGAGCAGTTCTTC. Amino acids: CASSISPGPRNEQFF.

This rearrangement joins TRBV5-4 to TRBJ2-5, with D perhaps given as TRBD1 or TRBD2 (5 bases each). This CDR3 is built from 13 residues. Trimming took off 5 bases at V and 3 bases at J, with 11 bases between the two ends. Germline assignment: CDR1 SGHNT and CDR2 YYREEE (reference sequence). The CDR3 spells CASRVMGEETQYF. CDR3 nucleotides: TGTGCCAGCAGGGTCATGGGGGAAGAGACCCAGTACTTC.

Comments on this clone: The germline gene is not matched at one end of the junction; a read error may be the cause. V usage is TRBV11-2 and J usage is TRBJ2-3; D is possibly TRBD2 (6 bases). CDR1 SGHAT and CDR2 FQNNGV come from the germline V gene. This CDR3 has 12 residues. The CDR3 DNA follows: TGTGCCAGCAGTTTAGGAGGGGATACGCAGTATTTT. It yields the protein CASSLGGDTQYF.

This chain links TRBV27 with TRBJ2-7, with a weak D call TRBD1 (5 bases). CDR1 is MNHEY and CDR2 is SMNVEV in the germline V gene (reference sequence). The V and J ends lost 1 base and 5 bases respectively, with 9 bases between them. This CDR3 has 13 residues. The CDR3 coding sequence is TGTGCCAGCAGTTTATATTGGGGCCACGAGCAGTACTTC. Its translation: CASSLYWGHEQYF.

This chain joins TRBV6-4 and TRBJ1-5; perhaps TRBD1 as D (5 bases). Germline lookup yields CDR1 MRHNA and CDR2 SNTAGT. This CDR3 region has 10 residues. V was trimmed by 9 bases and J by 11 bases, leaving 11 bases between them. The CDR3 here is CASTGRAQHF. The CDR3, as DNA: TGTGCCAGTACGGGCAGGGCCCAGCATTTT.